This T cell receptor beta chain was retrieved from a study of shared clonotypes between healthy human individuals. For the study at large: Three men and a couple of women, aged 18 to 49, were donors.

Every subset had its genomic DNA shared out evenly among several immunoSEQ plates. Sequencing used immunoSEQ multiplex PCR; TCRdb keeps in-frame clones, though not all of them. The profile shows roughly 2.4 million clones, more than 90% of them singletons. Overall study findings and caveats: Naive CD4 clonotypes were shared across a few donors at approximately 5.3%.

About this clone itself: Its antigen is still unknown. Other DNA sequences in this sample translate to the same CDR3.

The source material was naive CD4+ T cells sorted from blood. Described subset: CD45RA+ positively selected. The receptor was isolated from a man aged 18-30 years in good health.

CDR3 loop: CASSRNEKLFF. The CDR3 DNA sequence: TGCGCCAGCAGCAGGAATGAAAAACTGTTTTTT. J is TRBJ1-4 and V is TRBV10-2; D remains unclear. CDR3 size: 11 residues. Germline loops: CDR1 WSHSY, CDR2 SAAADI. Trimming stripped 6 bases from V and 5 bases from J, with 4 bases between.